This T cell receptor (beta chain) was observed in a study of regulatory T cells in long-lasting Graves disease. On the study more broadly: Persistence in Graves' disease required over 5 years of antithyroid drugs plus positive TSH receptor antibodies.

The time point is: persistent/refractory GD, antithyroid drugs over 5 years with positive TRAb. From PBMCs, RNA was extracted and then used to make the TCR library. Roughly 10-milliliter peripheral blood samples went into EDTA tubes. CDR3 size: 15 residues. From germline, CDR1 is LNHNV and CDR2 YYDKDF (reference sequence). V dropped 1 base and J dropped 4; count of bases not matched to a gene: 6. According to the study, TCR beta libraries were built with iRepertoire HTBI primers and CDR3-region Arm-PCR. MiXCR, run by TCRdb on the multiplex PCR reads, gives a single entry per CDR3 protein. The sample shows about 300,000 distinct CDR3 sequences, around 20% of them seen only once. This clonotype turned up a few times. Its antigen remains unknown. The study, taken as a whole, reports: The number of shared public clonotypes was higher in persistent patients (roughly 2,800) than new patients (over 900).

Source: peripheral blood mononuclear cells (PBMCs), taken when the disease was refractory, from a patient treated with antithyroid drugs. The V gene is TRBV15, the J gene TRBJ2-7; 8 nucleotides align to TRBD1. The receptor's source is a female donor with Graves disease. CDR3 nucleotide sequence: TGTGCCACCAGCAGAGCAGGACAGGGAATATACGAGCAGTACTTC. This encodes CATSRAGQGIYEQYF.